A single sample gave rise to the 15 T cell receptor beta chains below, sequenced in a study of spatial heterogeneity in lung cancer. These TCRs' antigens remain unknown. Time point meaning: sample taken at primary tumor resection. Study conclusions and caveats: Counts of expanded alpha and beta TCRs within tumors tracked the tumor nonsynonymous mutation count.

TCRdb processed the 5' RACE reads anew with MiXCR; each CDR3 protein has one entry. The data contain 11,000 or so distinct CDR3 sequences, about 12% of them singletons. Sequences were derived from lung tumor tissue, sampled at surgery. These receptors originate from a male donor with early-stage non-small cell lung cancer.

This clonotype is labeled medium-sized (0.01 to 0.1%). The gene calls are TRBV28 and TRBJ1-2; 11 bases align to TRBD1. The CDR3 is 14 amino acids. V trimming: 4 bases; J trimming: 8 bases; junction bases outside the gene matches: 6. The germline gives CDR1 MDHEN, CDR2 SYDVKM. As DNA, the CDR3 is TGTGCCAGCAGTTCACCGGGACAGGGGGAAGGCTACACCTTC. Translating it yields CASSSPGQGEGYTF.

V is TRBV6-5 and J is TRBJ2-3; D is undetermined. The CDR3 length is 14 residues. V was pared by 2 bases and J by 2 bases, with 8 bases between. Germline V gene lookup returns CDR1 MNHEY and CDR2 SVGAGI. CDR3 coding DNA: TGTGCCAGCAGTTACACTTATGCCACAGATACGCAGTATTTT. It is translated as CASSYTYATDTQYF.

At least ten counts were recorded for this clonotype. This chain joins TRBV7-6 and TRBJ2-1, with 8 bases identical to TRBD2. V shed 1 base, J shed 9 bases, and the junction held 8 bases outside the gene matches. Germline CDR1 SGHVS, CDR2 FNYEAQ. CDR3 size: 15 residues. This CDR3 reads CASSLGTAGGPEQFF. The CDR3, as DNA: TGTGCCAGCAGCTTAGGAACGGCGGGGGGCCCTGAGCAGTTCTTC.

This clonotype has a handful of counts. The genes are TRBV20-1 and TRBJ2-3, with D possibly being TRBD1 (6 bases). Looked up from germline, CDR1 is DFQATT and CDR2 is SNEGSKA (reference sequence). The CDR3 runs to 13 residues. V lost 6 bases and J 6 bases, leaving 16 bases between the germline ends. The CDR3 region has the DNA TGCAGTGCCCCACTTGGAAGGGGGGATACGCAGTATTTT. Translated: CSAPLGRGDTQYF.

This clonotype was seen more than once but under ten times. The genes are TRBV25-1 and TRBJ2-7; D perhaps matches TRBD1 (6 bases). Trimming stripped 1 base from V and 4 bases from J, with 11 bases between. The germline CDR1 and CDR2 sequences are MGHDK and SYGVNS. CDR3 length: 14 residues. Here the CDR3 DNA reads TGTGCCAGCAGTGAATGGGGCAGGGGATACGAGCAGTACTTC. Amino acids: CASSEWGRGYEQYF.

This clonotype has at least ten counts. The chain is built from TRBV29-1 and TRBJ1-5, with D perhaps matching TRBD1 (5 bases). Trimming pared 4 bases from V and 6 bases from J, leaving 10 bases between. The CDR3 loop spans 12 amino acids. Germline CDR1 SQVTM, CDR2 ANQGSEA. The CDR3 nucleotides read TGCAGCGTTGGGGGGGGAAGTCAGCCCCAGCATTTT. It encodes CSVGGGSQPQHF.

In its sample, this clonotype was seen many times. V gene TRBV5-1 combines with J gene TRBJ2-7, with D possibly matching TRBD2 (6 bases). V was clipped by 5 bases and J by 6 bases, with 15 bases between them. The CDR3 consists of 13 residues. The germline V gene has CDR1 SGHRS and CDR2 YFSETQ. The CDR3 bases are TGCGCCAGCAGGGGACTGCAGGGCCGCGAGCAGTACTTC. It specifies CASRGLQGREQYF.

CDR3 loop: CATSGLGLGVGEKLFF. In nucleotides, the CDR3 is TGTGCCACCAGCGGGCTCGGGCTCGGGGTTGGTGAAAAACTGTTTTTT. This chain uses TRBV15 with TRBJ1-4; D remains unclear. The ends were cut back, 5 bases at V and 7 bases at J, with 20 bases in the middle. CDR3 size: 16 residues. Germline values: CDR1 LNHNV, CDR2 YYDKDF (reference sequence).

This clonotype is classed as medium-sized. The J gene is TRBJ1-4, the V gene TRBV4-2; 11 positions agree with TRBD1. With 0 bases clipped from V and 10 bases from J, the junction kept 16 bases outside the gene matches. The CDR3 has 19 amino acids. Germline values: CDR1 LGHNA, CDR2 YNFKEQ. In nucleotides, the CDR3 is TGTGCCAGCAGCCAAGATATAAGGTCGAACGTCGGACAGGGGGCAAAACTGTTTTTT. As protein: CASSQDIRSNVGQGAKLFF.

The table lists this clonotype with many counts. J is TRBJ2-4 and V is TRBV12-3 or TRBV12-4, with 13 bases identical to TRBD2. The V gene end was trimmed by 3 bases and the J gene end by 0 bases; junction bases not matched to a gene: 5. CDR3 length: 18 amino acids. The CDR3 DNA is TGTGCCAGCAGTTTTTTGAGACTAGCGGGGGGAGCCAAAAACATTCAGTACTTC. Amino acids: CASSFLRLAGGAKNIQYF.

J is TRBJ2-7 and V is TRBV27, with D perhaps TRBD2 (7 bases). There are 13 residues in the CDR3. Trimming took off 1 base at V and 7 bases at J, with 11 bases between the two ends. Germline CDR1 is MNHEY and CDR2 is SMNVEV (reference sequence). CDR3 nucleotide sequence: TGTGCCAGCAGTTTATGGGGGGGCGTGGAGCAGTACTTC. It specifies CASSLWGGVEQYF.

This sequence joins TRBV5-1 and TRBJ2-7, with no clear D. Trimming pared 5 bases from V and 2 bases from J, leaving 11 bases between. CDR1 is SGHRS and CDR2 is YFSETQ in the germline V gene. The CDR3 runs to 13 residues. CDR3 sequence reads: CASSGESAYEQYF. Written as DNA, the CDR3 is TGCGCCAGCAGTGGAGAGTCGGCCTACGAGCAGTACTTC.

The V call is TRBV6-2 or TRBV6-3, the J call TRBJ1-6, with 8 positions matching TRBD1. Germline V CDR1 and CDR2: MNHEY, SVGEGT. The CDR3 length is 15 residues. Unmatched junction bases numbered 1, after V lost 2 bases and J lost 4 bases. For the CDR3, the DNA is TGTGCCAGCAGTTACCGGACAGGGTATAATTCACCCCTCCACTTT. This gives the protein CASSYRTGYNSPLHF.

The chain joins TRBV7-6 to TRBJ1-1; a possible D gene is TRBD1 (5 bases). This CDR3 comprises 13 residues. In germline, CDR1 is SGHVS, CDR2 FNYEAQ. The ends were cut back, 3 bases at V and 7 bases at J, with 12 bases in the middle. The CDR3, as DNA: TGTGCCAGCAGCTTCTCAGGGAATGGTGAAGCTTTCTTT. Residues: CASSFSGNGEAFF.

The chain is built from TRBV4-3 and TRBJ2-1, with D possibly TRBD1 on 5 matching bases. Germline loops: CDR1 LGHNA, CDR2 YSLEER. The CDR3 loop spans 14 amino acids. V lost 0 bases and J lost 7, with 10 bases in between. The CDR3 region is CASSQEQGTNEQFF. CDR3 bases: TGCGCCAGCAGCCAAGAGCAGGGTACTAATGAGCAGTTCTTC.